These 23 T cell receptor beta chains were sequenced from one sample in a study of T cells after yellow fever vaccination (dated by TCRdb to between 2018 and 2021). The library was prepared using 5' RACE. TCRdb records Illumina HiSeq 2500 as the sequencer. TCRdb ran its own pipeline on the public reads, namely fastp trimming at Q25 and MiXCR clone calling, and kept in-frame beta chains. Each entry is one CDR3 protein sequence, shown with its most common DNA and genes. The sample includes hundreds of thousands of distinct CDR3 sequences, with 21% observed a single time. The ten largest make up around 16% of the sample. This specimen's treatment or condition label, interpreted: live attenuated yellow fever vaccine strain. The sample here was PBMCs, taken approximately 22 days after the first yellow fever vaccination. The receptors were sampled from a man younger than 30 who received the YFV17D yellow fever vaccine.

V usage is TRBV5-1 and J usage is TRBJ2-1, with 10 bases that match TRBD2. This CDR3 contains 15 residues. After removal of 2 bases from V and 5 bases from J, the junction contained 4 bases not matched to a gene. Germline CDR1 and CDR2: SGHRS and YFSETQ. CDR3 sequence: CASSLIAGGHNEQFF. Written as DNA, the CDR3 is TGCGCCAGCAGCTTAATAGCGGGGGGTCACAATGAGCAGTTCTTC.

The CDR3 DNA reads as TGTGCCAGCAGCATCCGGACTAGCGGGATGGCCTACAATGAGCAGTTCTTC. It translates to CASSIRTSGMAYNEQFF. The chain couples TRBV9 to TRBJ2-1; TRBD2 matches at 12 bases. The CDR3 runs 17 residues. The V gene end was trimmed by 4 bases and the J gene end by 2 bases; junction bases not matched to a gene: 7. Per the germline V gene, CDR1 is SGDLS and CDR2 is YYNGEE.

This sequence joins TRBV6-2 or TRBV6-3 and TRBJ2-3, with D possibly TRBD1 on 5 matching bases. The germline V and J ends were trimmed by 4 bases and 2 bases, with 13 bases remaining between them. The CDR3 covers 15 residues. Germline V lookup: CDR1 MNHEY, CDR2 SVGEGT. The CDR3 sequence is CASSWAGLSTDTQYF. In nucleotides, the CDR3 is TGTGCCAGCAGTTGGGCAGGGTTGTCCACAGATACGCAGTATTTT.

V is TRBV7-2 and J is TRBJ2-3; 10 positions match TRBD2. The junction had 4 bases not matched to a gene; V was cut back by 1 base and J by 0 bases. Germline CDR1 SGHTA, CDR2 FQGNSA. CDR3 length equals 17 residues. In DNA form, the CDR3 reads TGTGCCAGCAGCTTAGTAGCGGGGGGCGATAGCACAGATACGCAGTATTTT. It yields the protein CASSLVAGGDSTDTQYF.

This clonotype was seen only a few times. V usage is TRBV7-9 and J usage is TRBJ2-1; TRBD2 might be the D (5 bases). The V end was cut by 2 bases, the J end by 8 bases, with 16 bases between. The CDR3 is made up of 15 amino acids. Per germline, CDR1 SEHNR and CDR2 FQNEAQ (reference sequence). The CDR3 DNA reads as TGTGCCAGCAGCTTAAGGACTCCCTCGGCCCATGAGCAGTTCTTC. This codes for CASSLRTPSAHEQFF.

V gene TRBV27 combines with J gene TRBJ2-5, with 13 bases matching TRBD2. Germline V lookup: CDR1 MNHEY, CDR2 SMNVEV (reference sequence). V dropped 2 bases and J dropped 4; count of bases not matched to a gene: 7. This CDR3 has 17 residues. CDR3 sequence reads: CASSLSPLAGGPETQYF. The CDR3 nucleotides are TGTGCCAGCAGTTTAAGCCCACTAGCGGGGGGGCCAGAGACCCAGTACTTC.

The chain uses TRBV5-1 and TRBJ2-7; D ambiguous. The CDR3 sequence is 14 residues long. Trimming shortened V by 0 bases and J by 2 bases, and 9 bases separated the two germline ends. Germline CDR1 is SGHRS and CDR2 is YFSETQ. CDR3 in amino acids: CASSLETNTYEQYF. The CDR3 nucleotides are TGCGCCAGCAGCTTGGAGACAAATACCTACGAGCAGTACTTC.

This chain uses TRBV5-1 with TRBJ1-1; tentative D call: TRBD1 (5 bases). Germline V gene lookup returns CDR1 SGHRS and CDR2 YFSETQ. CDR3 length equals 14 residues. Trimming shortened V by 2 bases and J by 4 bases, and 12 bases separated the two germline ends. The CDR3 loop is CASSFTQGTTEAFF. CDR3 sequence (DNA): TGCGCCAGCAGCTTCACCCAGGGTACCACTGAAGCTTTCTTT.

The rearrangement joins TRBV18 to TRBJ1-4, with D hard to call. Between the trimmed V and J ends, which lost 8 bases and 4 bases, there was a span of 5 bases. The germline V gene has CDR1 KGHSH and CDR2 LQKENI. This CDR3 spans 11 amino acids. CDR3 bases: TGTGCCAGCGGTCTTAATGAAAAACTGTTTTTT. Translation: CASGLNEKLFF.

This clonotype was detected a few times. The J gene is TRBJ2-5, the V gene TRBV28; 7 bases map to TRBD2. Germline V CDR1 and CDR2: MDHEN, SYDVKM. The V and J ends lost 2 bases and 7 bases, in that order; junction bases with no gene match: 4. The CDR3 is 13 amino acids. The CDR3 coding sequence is TGTGCCAGCAGTTTACAGGGACTAAGGACCCAGTACTTC. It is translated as CASSLQGLRTQYF.

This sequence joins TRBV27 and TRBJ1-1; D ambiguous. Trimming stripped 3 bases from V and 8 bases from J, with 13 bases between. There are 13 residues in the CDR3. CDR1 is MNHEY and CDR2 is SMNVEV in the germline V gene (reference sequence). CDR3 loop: CASSFKAASEAFF. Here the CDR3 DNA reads TGTGCCAGCAGTTTTAAAGCAGCCTCCGAAGCTTTCTTT.

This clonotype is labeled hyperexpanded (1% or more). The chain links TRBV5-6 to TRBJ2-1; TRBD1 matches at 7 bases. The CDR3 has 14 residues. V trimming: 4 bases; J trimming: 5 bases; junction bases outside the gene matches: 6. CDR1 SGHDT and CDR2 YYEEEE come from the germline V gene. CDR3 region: CASSPPGQHNEQFF. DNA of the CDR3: TGTGCCAGCAGCCCGCCGGGACAGCACAATGAGCAGTTCTTC.

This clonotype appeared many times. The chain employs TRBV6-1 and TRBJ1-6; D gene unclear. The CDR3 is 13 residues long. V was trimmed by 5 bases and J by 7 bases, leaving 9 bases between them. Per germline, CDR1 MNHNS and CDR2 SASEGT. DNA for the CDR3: TGTGCCAGCAGTCAACAAGAGAATTCACCCCTCCACTTT. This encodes CASSQQENSPLHF.

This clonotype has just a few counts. CDR3 loop: CASSPAGAFPSYEQYV. The CDR3, as DNA: TGTGCCAGCAGTCCCGCAGGGGCTTTCCCCTCCTACGAGCAGTACGTC. The chain couples TRBV6-1 to TRBJ2-7, with D tentatively TRBD1 (6 bases). CDR3 size: 16 residues. V lost 5 bases, J lost 0 bases, and 17 bases lay in between. Germline V CDR1 and CDR2: MNHNS, SASEGT.

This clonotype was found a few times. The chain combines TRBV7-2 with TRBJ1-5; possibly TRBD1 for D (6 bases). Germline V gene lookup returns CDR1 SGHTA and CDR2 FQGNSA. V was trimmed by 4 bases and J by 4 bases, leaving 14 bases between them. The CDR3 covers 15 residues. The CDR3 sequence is CASSSGADRNQPQHF. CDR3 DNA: TGTGCCAGCAGCTCGGGGGCAGACAGGAATCAGCCCCAGCATTTT. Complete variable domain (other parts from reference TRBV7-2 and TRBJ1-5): GAGVSQSPSNKVTEKGKDVELRCDPISGHTALYWYRQSLGQGLEFLIYFQGNSAPDKSGLPSDRFSAERTGGSVSTLTIQRTQQEDSAVYLCASSSGADRNQPQHFGDGTRLSIL.

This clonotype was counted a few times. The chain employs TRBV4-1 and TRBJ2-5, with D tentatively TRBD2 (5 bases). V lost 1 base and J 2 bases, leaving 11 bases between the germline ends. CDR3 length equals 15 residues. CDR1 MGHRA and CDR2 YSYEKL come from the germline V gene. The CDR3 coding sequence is TGCGCCAGCAGCCAAGGGCCAGGAGGTCAAGAGACCCAGTACTTC. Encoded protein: CASSQGPGGQETQYF.

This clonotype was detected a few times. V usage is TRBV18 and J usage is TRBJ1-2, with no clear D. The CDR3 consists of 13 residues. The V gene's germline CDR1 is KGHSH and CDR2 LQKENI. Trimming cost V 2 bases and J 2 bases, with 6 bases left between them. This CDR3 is CASSPEGNYGYTF. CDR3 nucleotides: TGTGCCAGCTCACCAGAAGGGAACTATGGCTACACCTTC.

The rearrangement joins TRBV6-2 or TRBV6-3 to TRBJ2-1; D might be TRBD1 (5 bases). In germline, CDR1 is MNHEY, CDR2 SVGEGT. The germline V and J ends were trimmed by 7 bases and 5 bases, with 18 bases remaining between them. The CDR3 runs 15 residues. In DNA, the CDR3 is TGTGCCAGCATGTTCAGGGCAGTGAGTAACAATGAGCAGTTCTTC. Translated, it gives CASMFRAVSNNEQFF.

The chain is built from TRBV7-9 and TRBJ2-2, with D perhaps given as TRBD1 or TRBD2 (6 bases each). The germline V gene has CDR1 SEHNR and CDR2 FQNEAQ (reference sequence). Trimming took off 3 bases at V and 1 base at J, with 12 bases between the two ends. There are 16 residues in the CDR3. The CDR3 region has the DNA TGTGCCAGCAGCTTCCCGGGGGCTAGGAACACCGGGGAGCTGTTTTTT. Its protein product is CASSFPGARNTGELFF.

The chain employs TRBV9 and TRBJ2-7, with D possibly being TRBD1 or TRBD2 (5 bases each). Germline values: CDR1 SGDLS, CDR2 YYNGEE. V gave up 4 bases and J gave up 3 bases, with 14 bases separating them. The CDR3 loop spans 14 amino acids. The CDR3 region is CASSPVQRGYEQYF. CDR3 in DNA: TGTGCCAGCAGCCCTGTACAGAGGGGCTACGAGCAGTACTTC. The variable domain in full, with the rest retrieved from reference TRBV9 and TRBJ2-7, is DSGVTQTPKHLITATGQRVTLRCSPRSGDLSVYWYQQSLDQGLQFLIQYYNGEERAKGNILERFSAQQFPDLHSELNLSSLELGDSALYFCASSPVQRGYEQYFGPGTRLTVT.

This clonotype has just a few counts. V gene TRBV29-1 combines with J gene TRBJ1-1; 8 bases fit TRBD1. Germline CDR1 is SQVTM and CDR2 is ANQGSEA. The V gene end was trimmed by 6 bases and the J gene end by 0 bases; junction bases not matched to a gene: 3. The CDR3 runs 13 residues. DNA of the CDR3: TGCAGCGTCAGGGGGCTCATGAACACTGAAGCTTTCTTT. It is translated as CSVRGLMNTEAFF.

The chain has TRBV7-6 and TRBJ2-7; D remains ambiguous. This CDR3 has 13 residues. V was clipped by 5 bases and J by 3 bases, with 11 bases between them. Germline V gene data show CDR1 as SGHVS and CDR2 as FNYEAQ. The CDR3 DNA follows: TGTGCCAGCAGCACCCGGGTTAACTACGAGCAGTACGTC. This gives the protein CASSTRVNYEQYV.

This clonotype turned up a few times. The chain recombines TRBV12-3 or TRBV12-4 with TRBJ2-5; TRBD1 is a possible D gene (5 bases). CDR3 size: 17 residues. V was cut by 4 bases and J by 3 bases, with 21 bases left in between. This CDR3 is CASSSLSGGQGKETQYF. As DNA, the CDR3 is TGTGCCAGCAGTTCTCTGTCGGGCGGACAAGGAAAAGAGACCCAGTACTTC.